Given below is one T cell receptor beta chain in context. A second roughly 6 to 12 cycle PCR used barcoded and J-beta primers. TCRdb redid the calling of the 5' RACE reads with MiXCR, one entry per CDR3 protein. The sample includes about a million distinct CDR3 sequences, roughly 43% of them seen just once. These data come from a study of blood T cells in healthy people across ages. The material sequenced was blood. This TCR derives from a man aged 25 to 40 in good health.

The CDR3 is CASGQTWVRAKNIQYF. The CDR3 nucleotides read TGTGCCAGCGGACAAACATGGGTACGGGCCAAAAACATTCAGTACTTC. This chain uses TRBV28 with TRBJ2-4; the D gene is possibly TRBD1 (5 bases). Germline-derived CDR1 and CDR2 are MDHEN and SYDVKM. This CDR3 region has 16 residues. V gave up 8 bases and J gave up 1 base, with 18 bases separating them.